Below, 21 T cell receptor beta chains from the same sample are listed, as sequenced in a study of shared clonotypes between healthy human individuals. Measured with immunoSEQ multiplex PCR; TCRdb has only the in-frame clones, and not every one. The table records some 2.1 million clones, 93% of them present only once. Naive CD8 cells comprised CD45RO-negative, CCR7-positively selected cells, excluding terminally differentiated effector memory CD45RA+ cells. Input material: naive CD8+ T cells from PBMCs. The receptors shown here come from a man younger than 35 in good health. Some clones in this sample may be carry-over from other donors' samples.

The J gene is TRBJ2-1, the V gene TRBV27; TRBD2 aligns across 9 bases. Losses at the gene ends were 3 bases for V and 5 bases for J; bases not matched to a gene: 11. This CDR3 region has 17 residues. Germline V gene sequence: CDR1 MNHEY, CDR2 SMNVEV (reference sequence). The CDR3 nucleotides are TGTGCCAGCAGTTTGCTTAGCGGGAGTCGATTAGACAATGAGCAGTTCTTC. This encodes CASSLLSGSRLDNEQFF.

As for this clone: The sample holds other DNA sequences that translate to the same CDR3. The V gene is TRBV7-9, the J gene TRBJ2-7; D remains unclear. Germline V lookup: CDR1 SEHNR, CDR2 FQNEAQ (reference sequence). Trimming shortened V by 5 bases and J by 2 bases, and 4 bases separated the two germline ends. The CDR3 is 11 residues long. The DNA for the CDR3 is TGTGCCAGCAGCGGAGCCTACGAGCAGTACTTC. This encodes CASSGAYEQYF.

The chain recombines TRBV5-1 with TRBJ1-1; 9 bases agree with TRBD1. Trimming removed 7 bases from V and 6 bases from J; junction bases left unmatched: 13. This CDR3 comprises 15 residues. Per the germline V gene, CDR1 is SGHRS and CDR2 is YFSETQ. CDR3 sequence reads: CASRWDRALLSEAFF. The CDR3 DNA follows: TGCGCCAGCCGGTGGGACAGGGCCCTTCTCTCTGAAGCTTTCTTT.

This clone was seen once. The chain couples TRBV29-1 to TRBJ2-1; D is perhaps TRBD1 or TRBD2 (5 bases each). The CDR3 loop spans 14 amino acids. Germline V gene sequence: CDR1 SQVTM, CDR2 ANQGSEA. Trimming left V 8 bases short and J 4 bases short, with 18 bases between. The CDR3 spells CSSIHRDGYNEQFF. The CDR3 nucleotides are TGCAGCTCCATACACCGGGACGGATACAATGAGCAGTTCTTC.

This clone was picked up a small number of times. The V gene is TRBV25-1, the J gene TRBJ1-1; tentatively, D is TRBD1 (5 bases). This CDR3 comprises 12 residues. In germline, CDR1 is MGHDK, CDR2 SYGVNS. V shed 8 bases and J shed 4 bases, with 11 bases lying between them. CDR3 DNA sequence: TGTGCCAGCGCATTTGGGACCACTGAAGCTTTCTTT. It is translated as CASAFGTTEAFF.

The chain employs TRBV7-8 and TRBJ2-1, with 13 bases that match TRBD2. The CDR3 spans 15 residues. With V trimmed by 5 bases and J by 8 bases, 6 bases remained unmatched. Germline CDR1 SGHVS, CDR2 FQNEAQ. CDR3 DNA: TGTGCCAGCAGCACGGGACTAGCGGGATGGTATGAGCAGTTCTTC. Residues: CASSTGLAGWYEQFF.

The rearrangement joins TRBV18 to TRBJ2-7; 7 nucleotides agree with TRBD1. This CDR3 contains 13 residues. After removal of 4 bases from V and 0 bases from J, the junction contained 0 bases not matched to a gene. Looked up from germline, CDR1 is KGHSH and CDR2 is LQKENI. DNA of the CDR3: TGTGCCAGCTCACGGGACAGCTCCTACGAGCAGTACTTC. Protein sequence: CASSRDSSYEQYF.

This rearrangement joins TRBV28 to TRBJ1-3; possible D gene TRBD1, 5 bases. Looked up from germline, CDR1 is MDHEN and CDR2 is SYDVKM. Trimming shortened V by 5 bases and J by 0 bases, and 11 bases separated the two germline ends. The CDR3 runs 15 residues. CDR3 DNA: TGTGCCAGCAGTAAAGACAGCAACTCTGGAAACACCATATATTTT. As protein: CASSKDSNSGNTIYF.

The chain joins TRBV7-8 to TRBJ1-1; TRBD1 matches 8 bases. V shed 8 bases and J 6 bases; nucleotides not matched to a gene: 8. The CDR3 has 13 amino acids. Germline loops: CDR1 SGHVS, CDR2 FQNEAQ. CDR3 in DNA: TGTGCCAGCCGACCAGGGGGCTCCTCTGAAGCTTTCTTT. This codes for CASRPGGSSEAFF.

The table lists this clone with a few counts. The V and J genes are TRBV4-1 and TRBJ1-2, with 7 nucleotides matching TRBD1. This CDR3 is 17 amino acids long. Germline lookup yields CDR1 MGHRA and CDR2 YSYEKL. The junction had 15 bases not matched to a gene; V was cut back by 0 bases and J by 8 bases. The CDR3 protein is CASSQDRGDRVVGGYTF. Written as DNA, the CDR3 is TGCGCCAGCAGCCAAGATCGTGGGGACAGAGTTGTTGGAGGCTACACCTTC.

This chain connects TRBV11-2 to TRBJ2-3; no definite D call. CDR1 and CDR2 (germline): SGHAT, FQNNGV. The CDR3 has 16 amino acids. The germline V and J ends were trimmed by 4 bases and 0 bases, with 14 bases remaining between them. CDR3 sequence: CASSSPQRTSTDTQYF. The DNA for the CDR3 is TGTGCCAGCAGCTCCCCCCAAAGAACTAGCACAGATACGCAGTATTTT.

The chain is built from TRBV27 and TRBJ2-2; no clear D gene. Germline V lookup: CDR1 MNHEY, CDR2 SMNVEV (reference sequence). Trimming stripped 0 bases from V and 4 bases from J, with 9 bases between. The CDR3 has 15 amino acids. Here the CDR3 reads CASSLSGHTTGELFF. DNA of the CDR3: TGTGCCAGCAGTTTATCCGGGCACACCACCGGGGAGCTGTTTTTT.

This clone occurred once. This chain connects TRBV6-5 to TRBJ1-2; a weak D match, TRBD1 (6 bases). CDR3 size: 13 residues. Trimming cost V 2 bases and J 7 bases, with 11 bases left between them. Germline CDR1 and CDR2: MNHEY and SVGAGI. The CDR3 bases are TGTGCCAGCAGTTACAGACAGGTTGCTGGCTACACCTTC. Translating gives CASSYRQVAGYTF.

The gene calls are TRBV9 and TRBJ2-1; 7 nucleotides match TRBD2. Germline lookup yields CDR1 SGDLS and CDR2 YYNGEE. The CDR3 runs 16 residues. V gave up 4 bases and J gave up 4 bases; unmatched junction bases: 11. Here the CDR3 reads CASSLGEGIEYNEQFF. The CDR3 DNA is TGTGCCAGCAGCCTGGGGGAGGGTATTGAATACAATGAGCAGTTCTTC. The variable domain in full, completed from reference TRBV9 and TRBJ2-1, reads DSGVTQTPKHLITATGQRVTLRCSPRSGDLSVYWYQQSLDQGLQFLIQYYNGEERAKGNILERFSAQQFPDLHSELNLSSLELGDSALYFCASSLGEGIEYNEQFFGPGTRLTVL.

CDR3 in DNA: TGTGCCAGCAGCTTGGTTCCAAACCGGGCCTACAATGAGCAGTTCTTC. This codes for CASSLVPNRAYNEQFF. The chain couples TRBV5-6 to TRBJ2-1; unclear D gene. Germline-derived CDR1 and CDR2 are SGHDT and YYEEEE. The V end lost 0 bases, the J end lost 2 bases, and 12 bases lay between the germline ends. The CDR3 is 16 residues long.

Written as DNA, the CDR3 is TGTGCCTGGTGTCCCGTCGGAGCTGAAGCTTTCTTT. Residues: CAWCPVGAEAFF. The V and J genes are TRBV30 and TRBJ1-1; D is unclear. The CDR3 runs 12 residues. Germline values: CDR1 GTSNPN, CDR2 SVGIG (reference sequence). The germline V and J ends were trimmed by 5 bases and 6 bases, with 13 bases remaining between them. The full variable domain, rest sourced from reference TRBV30 and TRBJ1-1, is SQTIHQWPATLVQPVGSPLSLECTVEGTSNPNLYWYRQAAGRGLQLLFYSVGIGQISSEVPQNLSASRPQDRQFILSSKKLLLSDSGFYLCAWCPVGAEAFFGQGTRLTVV.

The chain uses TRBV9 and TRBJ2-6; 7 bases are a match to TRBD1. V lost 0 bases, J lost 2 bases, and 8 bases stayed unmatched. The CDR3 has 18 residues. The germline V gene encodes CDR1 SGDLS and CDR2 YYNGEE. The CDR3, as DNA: TGTGCCAGCAGCGTAGCTCGACAGGGAGTGGCTGGGGCCAACGTCCTGACTTTC. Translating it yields CASSVARQGVAGANVLTF.

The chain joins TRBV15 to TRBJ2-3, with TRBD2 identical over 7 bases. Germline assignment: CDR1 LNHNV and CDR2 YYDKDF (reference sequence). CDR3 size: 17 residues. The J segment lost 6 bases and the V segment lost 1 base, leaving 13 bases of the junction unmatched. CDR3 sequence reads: CATSRAEWEGLPDTQYF. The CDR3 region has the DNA TGTGCCACCAGCAGAGCGGAGTGGGAGGGCCTCCCGGATACGCAGTATTTT. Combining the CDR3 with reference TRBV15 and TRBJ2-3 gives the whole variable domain DAMVIQNPRYQVTQFGKPVTLSCSQTLNHNVMYWYQQKSSQAPKLLFHYYDKDFNNEADTPDNFQSRRPNTSFCFLDIRSPGLGDTAMYLCATSRAEWEGLPDTQYFGPGTRLTVL.

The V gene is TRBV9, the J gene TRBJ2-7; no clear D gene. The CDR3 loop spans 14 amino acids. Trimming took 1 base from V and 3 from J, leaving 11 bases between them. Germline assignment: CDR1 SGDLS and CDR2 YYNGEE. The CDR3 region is CASSVSVGLYEQYF. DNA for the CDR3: TGTGCCAGCAGCGTAAGTGTCGGGCTCTACGAGCAGTACTTC.

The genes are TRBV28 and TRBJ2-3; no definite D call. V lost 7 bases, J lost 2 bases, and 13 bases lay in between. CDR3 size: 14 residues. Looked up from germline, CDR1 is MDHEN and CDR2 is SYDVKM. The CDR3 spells CASISGPYTDTQYF. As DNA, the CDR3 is TGTGCCAGCATCTCAGGCCCCTACACAGATACGCAGTATTTT.

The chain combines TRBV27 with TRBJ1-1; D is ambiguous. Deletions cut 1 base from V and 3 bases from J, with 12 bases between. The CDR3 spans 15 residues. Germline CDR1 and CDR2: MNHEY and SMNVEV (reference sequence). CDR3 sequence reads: CASSLYSRFDTEAFF. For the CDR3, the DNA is TGTGCCAGCAGTTTATACTCGCGGTTTGACACTGAAGCTTTCTTT.